Following are 25 T cell receptor beta chains from one sample sequenced in a study of graft-versus-host responses after intestinal transplantation. Method: immunoSEQ multiplex PCR; TCRdb's copy keeps in-frame clones and lacks some. Among under 9,000 clones listed, approximately 64% were seen once. Graft samples were processed, releasing intraepithelial and lamina propria lymphocytes. The input for sequencing was ileum tissue, taken around 460 days after transplant. Every receptor here comes from a human patient who received an intestinal transplant, so some T cells may come from the graft donor.

This rearrangement joins TRBV6-9 to TRBJ2-4; tentative D call: TRBD1 (6 bases). Trimming shortened V by 5 bases and J by 2 bases, and 13 bases separated the two germline ends. The germline V gene has CDR1 MNHGY and CDR2 SVAAGI. This CDR3 contains 15 residues. Written as DNA, the CDR3 is TGTGCCAGCAGTCCGATCAGGGGATCCAAAAACATTCAGTACTTC. It encodes CASSPIRGSKNIQYF.

The chain recombines TRBV18 with TRBJ1-2; 7 bases match TRBD1. The trim removed 6 bases at V and 7 bases at J, leaving 17 bases unmatched. This CDR3 has 16 amino acids. CDR1 KGHSH and CDR2 LQKENI come from the germline V gene. CDR3 bases: TGTGCCAGCTCCCTCGGGACAGAGACTTCTAAGGGTGGCTACACCTTC. Its translation is CASSLGTETSKGGYTF.

The genes are TRBV2 and TRBJ1-5, with 10 bases that match TRBD1. J gave up 9 bases and V 7 bases, and 15 bases lay outside the gene matches. Germline V gene data show CDR1 as SNHLY and CDR2 as FYNNEI. There are 16 residues in the CDR3. The CDR3 reads CASTAGDRGNRGPQHF. For the CDR3, the DNA is TGTGCCAGCACCGCCGGGGACAGGGGCAACAGAGGGCCCCAGCATTTT. Looking up the rest from reference TRBV2 and TRBJ1-5 gives the full variable domain: EPEVTQTPSHQVTQMGQEVILRCVPISNHLYFYWYRQILGQKVEFLVSFYNNEISEKSEIFDDQFSVERPDGSNFTLKIRSTKLEDSAMYFCASTAGDRGNRGPQHFGDGTRLSIL.

This chain links TRBV7-4 with TRBJ1-1, with unresolved D. The CDR3 has 14 amino acids. Germline loops: CDR1 SGHVT, CDR2 SQSDAQ. The V end was cut by 6 bases, the J end by 5 bases, with 16 bases between. The CDR3 region is CASSSNSRWTEAFF. The DNA of the CDR3 is TGTGCCAGCAGTTCTAATTCCCGGTGGACTGAAGCTTTCTTT.

The chain carries TRBV4-2 and TRBJ2-3, with 11 bases that match TRBD2. The V gene's germline CDR1 is LGHNA and CDR2 YNFKEQ. With 4 bases clipped from V and 0 bases from J, the junction kept 0 bases outside the gene matches. This CDR3 has 15 amino acids. The CDR3 is CASSRTSGSTDTQYF. DNA for the CDR3: TGTGCCAGCAGCCGGACTAGCGGGAGCACAGATACGCAGTATTTT.

The V gene is TRBV5-1, the J gene TRBJ2-7; D gene ambiguous. Trimming removed 0 bases at V and 3 bases at J, with 7 bases between. This CDR3 has 13 residues. Germline V gene data show CDR1 as SGHRS and CDR2 as YFSETQ. The CDR3 region has the DNA TGCGCCAGCAGCTTGGCTGGCAACTACGAGCAGTACTTC. Translating gives CASSLAGNYEQYF.

This chain uses TRBV7-9 with TRBJ2-7, with TRBD2 matching over 8 bases. Per the germline V gene, CDR1 is SEHNR and CDR2 is FQNEAQ (reference sequence). V shed 4 bases and J 1 base; nucleotides not matched to a gene: 3. CDR3 size: 14 residues. The CDR3 here is CASSYGTSSYEQYF. CDR3 nucleotide sequence: TGTGCCAGCAGCTACGGGACTAGTTCCTACGAGCAGTACTTC.

The V and J genes are TRBV28 and TRBJ2-3, with a tentative D call TRBD1 (6 bases). V was shortened by 6 bases and J by 2 bases, with 9 bases between the two germline ends. CDR3 length: 13 amino acids. CDR1 and CDR2 from the germline V gene are MDHEN and SYDVKM. The DNA for the CDR3 is TGTGCCAGCAGGGGGGCTAACACAGATACGCAGTATTTT. It encodes CASRGANTDTQYF.

The chain links TRBV11-2 to TRBJ1-5; D is unclear. The germline CDR1 and CDR2 sequences are SGHAT and FQNNGV. This CDR3 spans 18 amino acids. The V gene lost 3 bases and the J gene lost 1 base, with 19 bases spanning the gap. This chain's CDR3 is CASSLGSVFRDSNQPQHF. CDR3 coding DNA: TGTGCCAGCAGCTTGGGCAGCGTTTTCAGAGACAGCAATCAGCCCCAGCATTTT.

The J gene is TRBJ2-7, the V gene TRBV7-9, with no clear D. CDR3 size: 14 residues. Germline CDR1 and CDR2: SEHNR and FQNEAQ (reference sequence). V was pared by 0 bases and J by 4 bases, with 10 bases between. CDR3 sequence: CASSLAPFLYEQYF. The CDR3, as DNA: TGTGCCAGCAGCTTAGCCCCGTTCTTGTACGAGCAGTACTTC.

This clone was observed once. This sequence joins TRBV6-5 and TRBJ1-1; D may be TRBD1 (5 bases). The length of the CDR3 is 14 residues. Trimming removed 6 bases from V and 1 base from J, with 12 bases in between. Germline V CDR1 and CDR2: MNHEY, SVGAGI. The CDR3 DNA reads TGTGCCAGCAGCCGAGGGCAGGGGAACACTGAAGCTTTCTTT. Its translation is CASSRGQGNTEAFF.

This clone rates as large (0.1 to 1%). This chain uses TRBV7-8 with TRBJ1-2; D is unclear. V lost 1 base, J lost 4 bases, and 13 bases lay in between. This CDR3 region has 15 residues. CDR1 SGHVS and CDR2 FQNEAQ come from the germline V gene. The CDR3 spells CASSLERSEPYGYTF. CDR3 sequence (DNA): TGTGCCAGCAGCTTAGAAAGGTCGGAACCCTATGGCTACACCTTC.

This clone was seen a few times. The chain carries TRBV1 and TRBJ1-1. TRBV1 is flagged as a pseudogene. CDR3 size: 14 residues. CDR3 in DNA: TGCACCAGCAGCCAAGGGGGCGGGGATACTGAAGCTTTCTTT. Translating gives CTSSQGGGDTEAFF.

CDR3 amino acids: CAAGLSYNEQFF. CDR3 DNA sequence: TGTGCCGCGGGGCTCTCCTACAATGAGCAGTTCTTC. The chain links TRBV7-9 to TRBJ2-1, with TRBD2 as a possible D gene (6 bases). Trimming shortened V by 11 bases and J by 0 bases, and 8 bases separated the two germline ends. The CDR3 has 12 residues. Germline CDR1 is SEHNR and CDR2 is FQNEAQ (reference sequence).

This clone was seen a handful of times. The same CDR3 arises from other DNA sequences in this sample as well. This chain uses TRBV18 with TRBJ2-2, with TRBD1 matching 7 bases. Germline CDR1 reads KGHSH; CDR2 reads LQKENI. The trim removed 6 bases at V and 1 base at J, leaving 5 bases unmatched. The CDR3 extends over 15 amino acids. CDR3 in amino acids: CASSPRDRNTGELFF. The CDR3 region has the DNA TGTGCCAGCTCGCCCCGGGACAGGAACACCGGGGAGCTGTTTTTT.

This rearrangement joins TRBV5-1 to TRBJ2-2, with D perhaps TRBD2 (5 bases). Germline V gene data show CDR1 as SGHRS and CDR2 as YFSETQ. Trimming removed 1 base from V and 3 bases from J, with 7 bases in between. This CDR3 is built from 14 residues. CDR3 DNA sequence: TGCGCCAGCAGCTTGTTCGGGGACACCGGGGAGCTGTTTTTT. Protein product: CASSLFGDTGELFF. The full variable domain, with the rest looked up from reference TRBV5-1 and TRBJ2-2, is KAGVTQTPRYLIKTRGQQVTLSCSPISGHRSVSWYQQTPGQGLQFLFEYFSETQRNKGNFPGRFSGRQFSNSRSEMNVSTLELGDSALYLCASSLFGDTGELFFGEGSRLTVL.

This sequence joins TRBV6-5 and TRBJ2-7; possible D gene TRBD2, 5 bases. Germline V gene data show CDR1 as MNHEY and CDR2 as SVGAGI. CDR3 length equals 14 residues. Trimming removed 5 bases at V and 4 bases at J, with 15 bases between. Here the CDR3 reads CASSHLGEDYEQYF. The DNA of the CDR3 is TGTGCCAGCAGTCATTTGGGAGAAGATTACGAGCAGTACTTC.

The gene calls are TRBV7-6 and TRBJ2-4; 9 nucleotides align to TRBD2. CDR1 is SGHVS, CDR2 FNYEAQ, per germline. The CDR3 covers 16 residues. V lost 3 bases and J lost 4; bases outside the gene matches: 7. CDR3 loop: CASSLLRAGGKNIQYF. CDR3 DNA: TGTGCCAGCAGCTTGTTACGAGCGGGGGGAAAAAACATTCAGTACTTC.

The chain joins TRBV7-9 to TRBJ2-1, with 7 bases fitting TRBD1. The CDR3 runs to 17 residues. The V gene's germline CDR1 is SEHNR and CDR2 FQNEAQ (reference sequence). V dropped 5 bases and J dropped 3; count of bases not matched to a gene: 13. The CDR3 sequence: CASSPQGQTTSYNEQFF. The CDR3 DNA follows: TGTGCCAGCAGCCCACAGGGACAGACAACTAGCTACAATGAGCAGTTCTTC.

The V gene is TRBV12-5, the J gene TRBJ2-2; 7 positions agree with TRBD1. The CDR3 spans 20 residues. With 0 bases clipped from V and 7 bases from J, the junction kept 20 bases outside the gene matches. The germline V gene has CDR1 LGHNT and CDR2 FRNRAP. The CDR3 bases are TGTGCTAGTGGTTTGGTCAATTGCCGGGACAGTGAGAACCGCCACGGGGAGCTGTTTTTT. Translated, it gives CASGLVNCRDSENRHGELFF.

The V and J genes are TRBV7-2 and TRBJ2-5; no clear D gene. This CDR3 has 13 amino acids. Germline V gene data show CDR1 as SGHTA and CDR2 as FQGNSA. The V and J ends lost 0 bases and 4 bases respectively, with 6 bases between them. The CDR3 DNA reads as TGTGCCAGCAGCTTAGCAGGGCTAGAGACCCAGTACTTC. Translating it yields CASSLAGLETQYF.

The gene calls are TRBV7-9 and TRBJ2-5, with 10 bases that match TRBD1. The CDR3 spans 13 residues. Per germline, CDR1 SEHNR and CDR2 FQNEAQ (reference sequence). Unmatched junction bases numbered 5, after V lost 3 bases and J lost 10 bases. Written as DNA, the CDR3 is TGTGCCAGCAGCTTTGCCGGGACAGGGGTCCAGTACTTC. Protein sequence: CASSFAGTGVQYF.

The V call is TRBV9, the J call TRBJ2-5; 8 bases are a match to TRBD2. CDR1 and CDR2 (germline): SGDLS, YYNGEE. CDR3 length: 14 amino acids. Unmatched junction bases numbered 8, after V lost 6 bases and J lost 4 bases. DNA for the CDR3: TGTGCCAGCACGGCTAGCGGGTCGCGAGAGACCCAGTACTTC. It encodes CASTASGSRETQYF.

The chain carries TRBV7-3 and TRBJ2-7; D is uncertain. The V gene lost 4 bases and the J gene lost 2 bases, with 9 bases spanning the gap. The CDR3 contains 13 residues. Germline V gives CDR1 SGHTA, CDR2 FQGTGA. The CDR3 spells CASSSGPPYEQYF. In nucleotides, the CDR3 is TGTGCCAGCAGCTCAGGCCCTCCCTACGAGCAGTACTTC.

The chain joins TRBV9 to TRBJ1-1, with D possibly being TRBD1 (6 bases). The V and J ends lost 0 bases and 0 bases respectively, with 15 bases between them. The germline V gene has CDR1 SGDLS and CDR2 YYNGEE. This CDR3 is built from 17 residues. The chain's CDR3 is CASSVDPLGGVNTEAFF. The CDR3, as DNA: TGTGCCAGCAGCGTAGACCCTTTAGGGGGGGTGAACACTGAAGCTTTCTTT.